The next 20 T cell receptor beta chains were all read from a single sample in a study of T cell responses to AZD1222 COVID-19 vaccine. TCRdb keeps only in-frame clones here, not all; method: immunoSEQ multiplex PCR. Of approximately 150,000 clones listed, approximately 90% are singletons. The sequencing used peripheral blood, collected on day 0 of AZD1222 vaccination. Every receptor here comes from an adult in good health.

The CDR3 coding sequence is TGCAGCGTTGTGGGGCGGCTGAACACTGAAGCTTTCTTT. Translated: CSVVGRLNTEAFF. The chain recombines TRBV29-1 with TRBJ1-1; TRBD1 is a possible D gene (5 bases). V lost 4 bases, J lost 0 bases, and 9 bases lay in between. The CDR3 runs 13 residues. CDR1 is SQVTM, CDR2 ANQGSEA, per germline.

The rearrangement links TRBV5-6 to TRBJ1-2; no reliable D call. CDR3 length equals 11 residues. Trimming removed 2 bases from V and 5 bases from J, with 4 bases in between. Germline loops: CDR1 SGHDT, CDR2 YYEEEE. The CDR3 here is CASSFLYGYTF. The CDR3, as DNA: TGTGCCAGCAGCTTCCTTTATGGCTACACCTTC.

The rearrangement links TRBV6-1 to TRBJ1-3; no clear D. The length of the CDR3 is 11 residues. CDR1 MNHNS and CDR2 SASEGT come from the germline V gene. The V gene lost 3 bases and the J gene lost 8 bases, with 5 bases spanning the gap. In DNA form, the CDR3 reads TGTGCCAGCAGTGATCTGGACACCATATATTTT. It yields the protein CASSDLDTIYF.

Written as DNA, the CDR3 is TGCAGCGTTGACAATCCGGGAGGGCCCACAGATACGCAGTATTTT. This codes for CSVDNPGGPTDTQYF. The chain joins TRBV29-1 to TRBJ2-3; 8 bases fit TRBD2. CDR1 SQVTM and CDR2 ANQGSEA come from the germline V gene. V shed 3 bases, J shed 2 bases, and the junction held 7 bases outside the gene matches. The CDR3 is 15 amino acids.

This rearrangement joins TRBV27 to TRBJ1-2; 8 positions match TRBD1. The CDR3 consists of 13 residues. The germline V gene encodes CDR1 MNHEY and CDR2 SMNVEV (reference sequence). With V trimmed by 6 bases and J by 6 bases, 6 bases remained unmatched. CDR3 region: CASRPQGADGYTF. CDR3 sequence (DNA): TGTGCCAGCAGGCCTCAGGGGGCGGATGGCTACACCTTC.

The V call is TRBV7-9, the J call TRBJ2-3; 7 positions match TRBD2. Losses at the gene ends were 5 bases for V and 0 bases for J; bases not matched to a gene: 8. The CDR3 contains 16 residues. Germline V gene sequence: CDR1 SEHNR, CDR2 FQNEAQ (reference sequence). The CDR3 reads CASSPTGLRSTDTQYF. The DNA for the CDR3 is TGTGCCAGCAGCCCGACGGGACTAAGAAGCACAGATACGCAGTATTTT.

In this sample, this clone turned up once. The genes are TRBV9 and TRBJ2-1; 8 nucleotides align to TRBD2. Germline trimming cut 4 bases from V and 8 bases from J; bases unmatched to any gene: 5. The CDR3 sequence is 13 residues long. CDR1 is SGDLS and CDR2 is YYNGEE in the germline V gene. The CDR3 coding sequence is TGTGCCAGCAGCCCACTAGCGGCATATGAGCAGTTCTTC. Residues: CASSPLAAYEQFF. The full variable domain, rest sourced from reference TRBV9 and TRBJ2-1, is DSGVTQTPKHLITATGQRVTLRCSPRSGDLSVYWYQQSLDQGLQFLIQYYNGEERAKGNILERFSAQQFPDLHSELNLSSLELGDSALYFCASSPLAAYEQFFGPGTRLTVL.

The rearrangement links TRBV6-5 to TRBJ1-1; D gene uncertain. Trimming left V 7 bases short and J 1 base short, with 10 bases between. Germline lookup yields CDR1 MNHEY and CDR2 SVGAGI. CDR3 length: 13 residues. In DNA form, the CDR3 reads TGTGCCAGCACTCAAACAGCGAACACTGAAGCTTTCTTT. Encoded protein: CASTQTANTEAFF.

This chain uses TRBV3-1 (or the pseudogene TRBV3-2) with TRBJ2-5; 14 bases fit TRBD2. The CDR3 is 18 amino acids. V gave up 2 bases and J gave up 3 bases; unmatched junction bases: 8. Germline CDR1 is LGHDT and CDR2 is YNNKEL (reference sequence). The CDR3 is CASSQISGTSGSKETQYF. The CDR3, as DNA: TGTGCCAGCAGCCAAATATCCGGGACTAGCGGGAGTAAAGAGACCCAGTACTTC.

CDR3 loop: CASSDPLYGYTF. The CDR3 coding sequence is TGTGCCAGCAGTGATCCACTCTATGGCTACACCTTC. The chain combines TRBV25-1 with TRBJ1-2, with D unresolved. The CDR3 loop spans 12 amino acids. Germline CDR1 MGHDK, CDR2 SYGVNS. V was trimmed by 3 bases and J by 4 bases, leaving 6 bases between them.

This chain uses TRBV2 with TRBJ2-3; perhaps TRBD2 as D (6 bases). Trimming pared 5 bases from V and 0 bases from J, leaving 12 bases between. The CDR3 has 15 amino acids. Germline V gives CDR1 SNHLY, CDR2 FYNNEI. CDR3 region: CASSSGTVSTDTQYF. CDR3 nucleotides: TGTGCCAGCAGTTCCGGGACTGTTAGCACAGATACGCAGTATTTT.

CDR3 amino acids: CAWRSVAGTEQYF. In nucleotides, the CDR3 is TGTGCCTGGAGGTCAGTAGCGGGGACCGAGCAGTACTTC. This chain connects TRBV30 to TRBJ2-7; 8 positions match TRBD2. This CDR3 has 13 residues. Trimming took 3 bases from V and 6 from J; bases not matched to a gene: 7. CDR1 and CDR2 from the germline V gene are GTSNPN and SVGIG (reference sequence).

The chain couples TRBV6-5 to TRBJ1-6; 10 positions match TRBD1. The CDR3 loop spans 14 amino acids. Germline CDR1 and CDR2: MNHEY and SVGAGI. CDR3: CAYSGETGGSPLHF. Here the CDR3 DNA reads TGTGCTTACAGCGGGGAGACAGGGGGCTCACCCCTCCACTTT.

CDR3 DNA sequence: TGTGCCAGCAGCTTAGTGAGGGGCGCTGAAAAACTGTTTTTT. Protein product: CASSLVRGAEKLFF. This rearrangement joins TRBV7-8 to TRBJ1-4; D possibly corresponds to TRBD1 (5 bases). V was trimmed by 1 base and J by 7 bases, leaving 10 bases between them. The germline V gene has CDR1 SGHVS and CDR2 FQNEAQ. There are 14 residues in the CDR3.

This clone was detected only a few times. Here the CDR3 reads CASSAKGNTEAFF. DNA for the CDR3: TGCGCCAGCAGCGCCAAAGGGAACACTGAAGCTTTCTTT. The chain carries TRBV4-1 and TRBJ1-1; the D is unclear. This CDR3 is 13 amino acids long. Germline CDR1 MGHRA, CDR2 YSYEKL. Trimming took off 5 bases at V and 1 base at J, with 8 bases between the two ends.

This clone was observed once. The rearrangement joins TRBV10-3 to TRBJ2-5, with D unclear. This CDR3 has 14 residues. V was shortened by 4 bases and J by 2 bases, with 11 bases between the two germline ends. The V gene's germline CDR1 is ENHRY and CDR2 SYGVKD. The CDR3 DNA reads TGTGCCATCAGTGGGTCGGCAGAACAAGAGACCCAGTACTTC. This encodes CAISGSAEQETQYF.

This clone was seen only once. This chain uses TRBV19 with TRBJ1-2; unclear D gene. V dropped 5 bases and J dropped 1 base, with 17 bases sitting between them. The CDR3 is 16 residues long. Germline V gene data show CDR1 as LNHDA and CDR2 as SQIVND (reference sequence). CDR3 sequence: CASSSGPPRLNYGYTF. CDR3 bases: TGTGCCAGTAGTTCTGGACCCCCGAGACTTAACTATGGCTACACCTTC.

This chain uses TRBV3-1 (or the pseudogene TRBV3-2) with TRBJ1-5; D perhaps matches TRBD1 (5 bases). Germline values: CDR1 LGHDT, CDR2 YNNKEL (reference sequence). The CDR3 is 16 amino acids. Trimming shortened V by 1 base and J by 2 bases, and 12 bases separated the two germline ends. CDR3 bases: TGTGCCAGCAGCCAAGGCACGGGGGGTGGCAATCAGCCCCAGCATTTT. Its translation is CASSQGTGGGNQPQHF.

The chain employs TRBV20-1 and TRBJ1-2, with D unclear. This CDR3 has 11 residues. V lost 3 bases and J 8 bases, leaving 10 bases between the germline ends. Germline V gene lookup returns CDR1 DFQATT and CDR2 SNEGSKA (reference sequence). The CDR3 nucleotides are TGCAGTGCTAGTGGCCGGAGGGGCTACACCTTC. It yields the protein CSASGRRGYTF.

The CDR3 bases are TGTGCCAGCAGCCTCAAGGGGGCCTACGAGCAGTACTTC. It yields the protein CASSLKGAYEQYF. The chain is built from TRBV2 and TRBJ2-7; tentative D call: TRBD1 (6 bases). Trimming pared 6 bases from V and 2 bases from J, leaving 11 bases between. The CDR3 extends over 13 amino acids. Germline V gives CDR1 SNHLY, CDR2 FYNNEI.